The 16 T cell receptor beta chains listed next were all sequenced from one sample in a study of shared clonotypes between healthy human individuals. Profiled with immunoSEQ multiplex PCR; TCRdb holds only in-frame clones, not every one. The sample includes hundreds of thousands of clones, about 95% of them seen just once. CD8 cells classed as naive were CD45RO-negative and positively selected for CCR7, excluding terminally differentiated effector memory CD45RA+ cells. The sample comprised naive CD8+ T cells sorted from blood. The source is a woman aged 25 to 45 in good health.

The DNA of the CDR3 is TGTGCCAGCAGCCAAGGCTACGGGTACGAGCAGTACTTC. It encodes CASSQGYGYEQYF. The chain is built from TRBV14 and TRBJ2-7; D remains unclear. Trimming stripped 1 base from V and 4 bases from J, with 8 bases between. CDR3 length: 13 residues. The germline V gene has CDR1 SGHDN and CDR2 FVKESK.

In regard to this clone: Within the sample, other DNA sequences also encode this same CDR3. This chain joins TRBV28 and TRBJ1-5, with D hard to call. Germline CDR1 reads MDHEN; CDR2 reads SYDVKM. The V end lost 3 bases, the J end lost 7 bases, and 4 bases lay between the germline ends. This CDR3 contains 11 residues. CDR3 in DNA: TGTGCCAGCAGTTTTGGACAGCCCCAGCATTTT. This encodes CASSFGQPQHF.

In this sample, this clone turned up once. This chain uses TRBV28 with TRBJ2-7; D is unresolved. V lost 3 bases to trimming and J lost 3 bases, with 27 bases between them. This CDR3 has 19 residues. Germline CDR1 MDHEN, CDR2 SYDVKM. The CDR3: CASSFGPTFWARLIYEQYF. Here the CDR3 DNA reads TGTGCCAGCAGTTTTGGTCCGACATTTTGGGCCCGGCTCATCTACGAGCAGTACTTC.

The CDR3 sequence is CASSIPPQGYSYNEQFF. CDR3 nucleotide sequence: TGTGCCAGTAGTATACCCCCCCAGGGATACTCCTACAATGAGCAGTTCTTC. V usage is TRBV19 and J usage is TRBJ2-1; tentative D call: TRBD1 (5 bases). The length of the CDR3 is 17 residues. Germline values: CDR1 LNHDA, CDR2 SQIVND (reference sequence). Trimming shortened V by 2 bases and J by 0 bases, and 14 bases separated the two germline ends.

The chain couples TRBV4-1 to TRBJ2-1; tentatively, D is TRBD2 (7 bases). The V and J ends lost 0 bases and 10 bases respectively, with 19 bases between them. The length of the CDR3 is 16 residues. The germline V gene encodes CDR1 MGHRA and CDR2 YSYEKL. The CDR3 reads CASSQEGGLPGREQFF. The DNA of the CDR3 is TGCGCCAGCAGCCAAGAAGGGGGACTACCGGGGAGAGAGCAGTTCTTC.

The CDR3 bases are TGTGCCAGCAGCTCGACTAGCGTCTCCTACGAGCAGTACTTC. Translation gives CASSSTSVSYEQYF. The V and J genes are TRBV7-9 and TRBJ2-7; TRBD2 matches at 8 bases. With V trimmed by 4 bases and J by 0 bases, 2 bases remained unmatched. Germline V gene lookup returns CDR1 SEHNR and CDR2 FQNEAQ (reference sequence). The CDR3 extends over 14 amino acids.

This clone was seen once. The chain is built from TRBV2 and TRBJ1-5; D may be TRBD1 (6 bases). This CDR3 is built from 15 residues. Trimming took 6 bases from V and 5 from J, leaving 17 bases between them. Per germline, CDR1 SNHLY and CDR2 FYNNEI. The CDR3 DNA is TGTGCCAGCAGATCGTACAGGGATGAGGATCAGCCCCAGCATTTT. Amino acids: CASRSYRDEDQPQHF. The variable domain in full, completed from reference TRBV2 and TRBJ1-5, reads EPEVTQTPSHQVTQMGQEVILRCVPISNHLYFYWYRQILGQKVEFLVSFYNNEISEKSEIFDDQFSVERPDGSNFTLKIRSTKLEDSAMYFCASRSYRDEDQPQHFGDGTRLSIL.

DNA for the CDR3: TGTGCCAGCAAGATGGACCTAGCGCCCCAAAACAATGAGCAGTTCTTC. Amino acid sequence: CASKMDLAPQNNEQFF. The rearrangement uses TRBV7-9 and TRBJ2-1, with D possibly TRBD2 on 6 matching bases. V dropped 7 bases and J dropped 5 bases, with 21 bases sitting between them. The germline V gene encodes CDR1 SEHNR and CDR2 FQNEAQ (reference sequence). The CDR3 is 16 amino acids.

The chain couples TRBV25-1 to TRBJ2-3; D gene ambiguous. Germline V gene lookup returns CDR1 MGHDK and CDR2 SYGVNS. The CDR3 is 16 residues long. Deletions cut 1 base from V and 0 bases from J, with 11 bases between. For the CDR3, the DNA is TGTGCCAGCAGTGAATGGGCTTCGTCTAGCACAGATACGCAGTATTTT. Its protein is CASSEWASSSTDTQYF.

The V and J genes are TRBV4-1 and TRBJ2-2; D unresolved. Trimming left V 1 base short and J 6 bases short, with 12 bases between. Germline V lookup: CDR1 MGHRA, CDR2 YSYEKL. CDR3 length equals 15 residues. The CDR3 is CASSQGGVWAGELFF. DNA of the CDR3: TGCGCCAGCAGCCAAGGAGGCGTCTGGGCCGGGGAGCTGTTTTTT.

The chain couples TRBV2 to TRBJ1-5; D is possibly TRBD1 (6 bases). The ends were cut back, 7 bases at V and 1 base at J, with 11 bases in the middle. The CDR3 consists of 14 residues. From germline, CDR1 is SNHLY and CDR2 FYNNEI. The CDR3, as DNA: TGTGCCAGCAAAGGGGGGCAAAGCAATCAGCCCCAGCATTTT. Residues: CASKGGQSNQPQHF.

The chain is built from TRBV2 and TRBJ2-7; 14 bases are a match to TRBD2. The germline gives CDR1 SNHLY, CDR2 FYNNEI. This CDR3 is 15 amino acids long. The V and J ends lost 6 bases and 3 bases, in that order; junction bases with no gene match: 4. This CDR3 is CASSETSGRVYEQYF. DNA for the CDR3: TGTGCCAGCAGCGAGACTAGCGGGAGGGTCTACGAGCAGTACTTC.

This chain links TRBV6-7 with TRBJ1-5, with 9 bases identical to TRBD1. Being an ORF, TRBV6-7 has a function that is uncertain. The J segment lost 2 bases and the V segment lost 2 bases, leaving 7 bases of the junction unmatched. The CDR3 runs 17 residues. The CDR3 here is CASSYAPGQGGNQPQHF. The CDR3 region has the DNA TGTGCCAGCAGTTACGCTCCGGGACAGGGCGGCAATCAGCCCCAGCATTTT.

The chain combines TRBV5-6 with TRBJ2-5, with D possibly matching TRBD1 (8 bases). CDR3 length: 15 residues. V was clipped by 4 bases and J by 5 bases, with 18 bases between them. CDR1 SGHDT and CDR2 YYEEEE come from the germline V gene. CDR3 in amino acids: CASSLSGQGGETQYF. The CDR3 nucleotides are TGTGCCAGCAGCCTAAGCGGACAGGGAGGGGAGACCCAGTACTTC.

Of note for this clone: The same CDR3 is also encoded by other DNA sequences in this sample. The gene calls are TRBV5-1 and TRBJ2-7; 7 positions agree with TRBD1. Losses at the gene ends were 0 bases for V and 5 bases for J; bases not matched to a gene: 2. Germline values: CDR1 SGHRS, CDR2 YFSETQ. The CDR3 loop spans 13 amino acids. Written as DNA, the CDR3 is TGCGCCAGCAGCTTGGGACAGGGAAACGAGCAGTACTTC. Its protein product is CASSLGQGNEQYF.

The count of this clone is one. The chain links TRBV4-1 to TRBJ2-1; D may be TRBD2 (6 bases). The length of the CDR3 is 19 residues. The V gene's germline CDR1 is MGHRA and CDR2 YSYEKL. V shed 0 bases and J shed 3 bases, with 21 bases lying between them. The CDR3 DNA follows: TGCGCCAGCAGCCAAGAGCCTCAGGACTATGAGGTTCTCTACAATGAGCAGTTCTTC. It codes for CASSQEPQDYEVLYNEQFF.